This section outlines one TCR beta chain sequence together with its context. Blood RNA originated from unsorted whole blood, with germline DNA additionally extracted. Trimming stripped 0 bases from V and 1 base from J, with 12 bases between. The CDR3 totals 16 residues. Germline V lookup: CDR1 SGHDN, CDR2 FVKESK. With a constant-region primer, TCR beta cDNA was made from about 0.55 ug of total RNA. Library construction for TCR beta comprised three nested multiplex PCR rounds performed with slightly modified ARM-PCR. With TRBV1-TRBV30 forward primers and a C-beta reverse primer, the first two PCR rounds were run for 10 cycles each. TCRdb independently ran MiXCR on the multiplex PCR reads; one entry per CDR3 protein. Of more than 150,000 distinct CDR3 sequences listed, approximately 60% were seen once; the top ten hold 70% to 80%. This sample is part of a study of tumor-infiltrating lymphocytes in primary liver carcinoma. Study as a whole: Subjects presented with primary liver carcinoma managed by surgical resection.

The V and J genes are TRBV14 and TRBJ1-1; a weak D match, TRBD1 (6 bases). The receptor's source is a man aged 40-50 years with primary liver carcinoma and hepatitis B virus infection. Sequencing used peripheral blood. CDR3 region: CASSQDQGTWNTEAFF. The CDR3 DNA sequence: TGTGCCAGCAGCCAAGATCAGGGGACATGGAACACTGAAGCTTTCTTT.